The 22 T cell receptor beta chains presented below share a single source sample, sequenced in a study of cytomegalovirus exposure and HLA in healthy donors. Primers included in the PCR were 60 Vbeta and 13 Jbeta primers. Profiled with immunoSEQ multiplex PCR; TCRdb holds only in-frame clones, not every one. In the table there are about 140,000 clones, approximately 83% of which are singletons. Sequencing was carried out using PBMCs. These receptors all come from a man between 40 and 49 years old in good health and CMV-seropositive.

V gene TRBV16 combines with J gene TRBJ2-5, with 7 bases matching TRBD1. The J call may be faulty, since TRBJ2-7 better matches the DNA end. The germline V gene encodes CDR1 KGHSY and CDR2 FQNENV. This CDR3 has 17 residues. CDR3 bases: TGTGCCAGCAGCCAATCTGTCGGCACAGGGGTAAAAAACGAGCAGTACTTC. Translation: CASSQSVGTGVKNEQYF.

The chain links TRBV7-2 to TRBJ2-7, with no clear D. With 3 bases removed from V and 6 bases from J, the gap between germline ends came to 9 bases. CDR3 size: 12 residues. Germline CDR1 and CDR2: SGHTA and FQGNSA. The DNA of the CDR3 is TGTGCCAGCAGCTTCCCCAGGCTCGAGCAGTACTTC. It encodes CASSFPRLEQYF.

This chain joins TRBV12-5 and TRBJ1-6; 8 bases are a match to TRBD1. CDR1 and CDR2 from the germline V gene are LGHNT and FRNRAP. Unmatched junction bases numbered 8, after V lost 3 bases and J lost 7 bases. CDR3 size: 16 residues. In nucleotides, the CDR3 is TGTGCTAGTGGTTTCATCCCAGGGGGCAACAATTCACCCCTCCACTTT. Amino acids: CASGFIPGGNNSPLHF.

The chain employs TRBV11-3 and TRBJ1-3; D gene uncertain. The CDR3 is 17 residues long. Germline V gene sequence: CDR1 SGHNT, CDR2 YENEEA. Trimming left V 5 bases short and J 2 bases short, with 19 bases between. The CDR3 DNA sequence: TGTGCCAGCAGCCAACTGTTGGTTTCGTCCACTGGAAACACCATATATTTT. It yields the protein CASSQLLVSSTGNTIYF.

The chain carries TRBV5-1 and TRBJ2-1, with 8 bases that match TRBD2. The germline gives CDR1 SGHRS, CDR2 YFSETQ. The CDR3 runs 15 residues. Trimming removed 1 base from V and 7 bases from J; junction bases left unmatched: 7. The CDR3 DNA reads as TGCGCCAGCAGCTTGCCCGGATTAGCGGGGAATGAGCAGTTCTTC. Its protein product is CASSLPGLAGNEQFF.

This clone was seen a few times. The chain uses TRBV7-9 and TRBJ2-3; no firm D call. Trimming removed 1 base from V and 2 bases from J, with 7 bases in between. This CDR3 contains 14 residues. Germline assignment: CDR1 SEHNR and CDR2 FQNEAQ (reference sequence). The CDR3 DNA reads as TGTGCCAGCAGCTTAGATACAAACACAGATACGCAGTATTTT. Its translation is CASSLDTNTDTQYF.

This clone turned up a few times. The chain joins TRBV18 to TRBJ2-7; D uncertain. The V end lost 6 bases, the J end lost 2 bases, and 14 bases lay between the germline ends. Looked up from germline, CDR1 is KGHSH and CDR2 is LQKENI. The CDR3 length is 14 residues. CDR3 in DNA: TGTGCCAGCTCCCACGAGGCGGCACCCTACGAGCAGTACTTC. Its protein is CASSHEAAPYEQYF.

J is TRBJ1-6 and V is TRBV19; TRBD1 is a possible D gene (5 bases). V was cut by 3 bases and J by 10 bases, with 13 bases left in between. CDR3 length: 14 amino acids. In germline, CDR1 is LNHDA, CDR2 SQIVND (reference sequence). CDR3 coding DNA: TGTGCCAGTAGTATCATCACCGGGGGATCACCCCTCCACTTT. This codes for CASSIITGGSPLHF.

The CDR3 DNA reads as TGTGCCACCAGCAGAGTTAGCGGGGGGGAGGGGGAGACCCAGTACTTC. Amino acids: CATSRVSGGEGETQYF. This chain joins TRBV15 and TRBJ2-5; 11 nucleotides match TRBD2. From germline, CDR1 is LNHNV and CDR2 YYDKDF (reference sequence). Trimming removed 1 base from V and 5 bases from J; junction bases left unmatched: 6. The CDR3 covers 16 residues.

The CDR3 bases are TGCAGCGTTGATAGGGGAAAGGGCTATGGCTACACCTTC. This sequence encodes CSVDRGKGYGYTF. The chain uses TRBV29-1 and TRBJ1-2; D is perhaps TRBD1 (5 bases). This CDR3 has 13 amino acids. Germline V lookup: CDR1 SQVTM, CDR2 ANQGSEA. Trimming left V 3 bases short and J 4 bases short, with 12 bases between.

The chain uses TRBV5-1 and TRBJ2-2, with TRBD1 identical over 8 bases. Germline V gene lookup returns CDR1 SGHRS and CDR2 YFSETQ. The CDR3 runs to 16 residues. V shed 4 bases and J 3 bases; nucleotides not matched to a gene: 8. The CDR3 reads CASSLMGTGDTGELFF. In nucleotides, the CDR3 is TGCGCCAGCAGCCTCATGGGGACAGGCGACACCGGGGAGCTGTTTTTT.

CDR3 in DNA: TGTGCCACCAGCAGAGATCGCCAGGCGCACTTCCCCCAGCATTTT. Amino acids: CATSRDRQAHFPQHF. V gene TRBV15 combines with J gene TRBJ1-5, with D unclear. Trimming took 0 bases from V and 10 from J, leaving 16 bases between them. CDR3 length: 15 residues. Germline V lookup: CDR1 LNHNV, CDR2 YYDKDF (reference sequence).

This chain joins TRBV4-1 and TRBJ2-7, with a possible D match to TRBD1 (6 bases). Trimming took off 4 bases at V and 2 bases at J, with 15 bases between the two ends. The CDR3 covers 15 residues. Germline-derived CDR1 and CDR2 are MGHRA and YSYEKL. In DNA form, the CDR3 reads TGCGCCAGCAGCCTCGGACAGTCGACTACCTACGAGCAGTACTTC. It encodes CASSLGQSTTYEQYF.

The chain has TRBV9 and TRBJ2-1; the match to TRBD1 covers 7 bases. The junction had 7 bases not matched to a gene; V was cut back by 4 bases and J by 3 bases. The CDR3 covers 15 residues. Germline CDR1 reads SGDLS; CDR2 reads YYNGEE. Here the CDR3 reads CASSPTGTVYNEQFF. The CDR3 region has the DNA TGTGCCAGCAGCCCAACCGGGACAGTCTACAATGAGCAGTTCTTC.

Of note for this clone: A read error may produce the germline difference seen at one junction end. The genes are TRBV23-1 and TRBJ2-2; D not certain. TRBV23-1 is an open reading frame whose function is uncertain. The CDR3 spans 14 residues. The CDR3, as DNA: TGCGCCGGCAGTCATCCCGCCGAGGCCGGGGAGCTGTTTTTT. Translated, it gives CAGSHPAEAGELFF.

This chain links TRBV6-6 with TRBJ2-7; TRBD2 might be the D (6 bases). CDR1 MNHNY and CDR2 SVGAGI come from the germline V gene (reference sequence). The ends were cut back, 2 bases at V and 6 bases at J, with 14 bases in the middle. The CDR3 contains 14 residues. CDR3 nucleotide sequence: TGTGCCAGCAGTTACGCCGGGGGAAGGAGCGAGCAGTACTTC. Translated, it gives CASSYAGGRSEQYF.

Here the CDR3 reads CASSLLSQSLEQYF. The CDR3 DNA reads as TGTGCCAGCAGTCTCCTGTCACAGAGCCTCGAGCAGTACTTC. The J gene is TRBJ2-7, the V gene TRBV27; D is uncertain. The germline V gene has CDR1 MNHEY and CDR2 SMNVEV (reference sequence). CDR3 length: 14 residues. Trimming left V 5 bases short and J 6 bases short, with 17 bases between.

The chain joins TRBV4-1 to TRBJ2-7; tentative D call: TRBD1 (7 bases). CDR1 MGHRA and CDR2 YSYEKL come from the germline V gene. The CDR3 is 15 amino acids. V shed 2 bases and J shed 1 base, with 12 bases lying between them. The CDR3 DNA reads as TGCGCCAGCAGCCAACCAGGGGGGTCATCCTACGAGCAGTACTTC. It encodes CASSQPGGSSYEQYF.

This chain links TRBV10-3 with TRBJ2-1; possibly TRBD2 for D (5 bases). This CDR3 is 16 amino acids long. The V end lost 3 bases, the J end lost 7 bases, and 19 bases lay between the germline ends. Germline-derived CDR1 and CDR2 are ENHRY and SYGVKD. CDR3 DNA: TGTGCCATCAGTGAAAGTGCGAGCGGTGTGGGTAATGAGCAGTTCTTC. This codes for CAISESASGVGNEQFF.

V is TRBV7-9 and J is TRBJ1-2; maybe TRBD1 (6 bases). CDR3 length equals 16 residues. V was cut by 4 bases and J by 1 base, with 16 bases left in between. Germline CDR1 reads SEHNR; CDR2 reads FQNEAQ (reference sequence). The CDR3 bases are TGTGCCAGCAGCTACCTCGTGCAGGGGAATAACTATGGCTACACCTTC. Protein product: CASSYLVQGNNYGYTF.

The chain combines TRBV7-3 with TRBJ2-2; D may be TRBD2 (6 bases). Between the trimmed V and J ends, which lost 5 bases and 2 bases, there was a span of 18 bases. The CDR3 extends over 17 amino acids. Germline V gene sequence: CDR1 SGHTA, CDR2 FQGTGA. Here the CDR3 reads CASSPDPAGSNTGELFF. CDR3 sequence (DNA): TGTGCCAGCAGCCCGGACCCGGCGGGGTCCAACACCGGGGAGCTGTTTTTT.

The J gene is TRBJ2-7, the V gene TRBV6-5; the D gene is possibly TRBD1 (6 bases). V lost 2 bases to trimming and J lost 4 bases, with 9 bases between them. CDR1 is MNHEY, CDR2 SVGAGI, per germline. The length of the CDR3 is 13 residues. The CDR3 loop is CASSYGDKYEQYF. The CDR3 DNA reads as TGTGCCAGCAGTTACGGGGACAAATACGAGCAGTACTTC.